Included here is one TCR beta chain sequence, with context. The data are from a study of T-cell reconstitution after alpha-beta-depleted transplantation in children. Construction of the TCRbeta library involved unique molecular identifiers. TCRdb independently ran MiXCR on the PCR reads; one entry per CDR3 protein. Among roughly 89,000 distinct CDR3 sequences listed, more than 10% were seen once. Sequences were derived from PBMCs from the stem cell graft donor, sampled from the stem cell graft. The origin of this receptor is a human donor who donated a stem cell graft to a child with inherited bone marrow failure.

The CDR3 nucleotides are TGCAGTGCTACAGAACTAGCGGGCCACGAGCAGTACTTC. This encodes CSATELAGHEQYF. J is TRBJ2-7 and V is TRBV20-1; 9 positions agree with TRBD2. CDR3 length: 13 amino acids. V gave up 4 bases and J gave up 5 bases; unmatched junction bases: 6. In germline, CDR1 is DFQATT, CDR2 SNEGSKA (reference sequence).